Sequencing of this TCR beta chain was carried out in a study of shared T cell receptors in the human thymus (dated by TCRdb to about 2021). In the study overall: The study examined how self-reactive, shared T-cell receptor alpha chains are generated in the human thymus.

The library was made by the immunoSEQ multiplex PCR assay. What TCRdb holds here is the immuneACCESS table cut down to in-frame rearrangements. Part of the clones is not present; checked against another copy, under half of the missing clones reflect an unresolved V gene, and the others are unexplained. The sample has some 640,000 clones on record, around 87% of them singletons. Roughly 0.0086% of the sample rests with the top ten. Regarding this clone: The antigen this receptor binds is unknown. Per-nucleotide qualities are absent, and no much larger clonotype sits a single base away.

The CDR1 and CDR2 encoded by the germline V gene are MGHRA and YSYEKL. The CDR3 starts with the cysteine, ends with the phenylalanine, and has 14 residues. Only the CDR3 portion is preserved as DNA: 42 bases, with reading frame beginning at the first base. Relative to germline, V is 3 bases shorter and J is 0 bases shorter, with 5 bases between their ends. Another study also made use of these data, one on human thymus T cells. In that second paper, the authors write: Donors were immunologically healthy infants undergoing open corrective cardiac surgery for congenital heart defects in Finland. The thymus tissue came from surgical resects taken out during corrective cardiac surgery. Usage of V and J gene segments appeared to be biased in both the thymic and the peripheral blood repertoires. According to the related research, thymic TCR repertoires were highly overlapping among unrelated individuals. The study described the TCR alpha and beta repertoires in under ten infant thymus samples and a few matching peripheral blood samples. Donor ages ranging from about 7 to 250 days were recorded, and about six male and two female infants were included in the cohort. Thymocytes were mechanically released from the tissue and were stored as pellets of roughly 10-34 million cells at -70 degrees C. A QIAsymphony instrument was used to extract genomic DNA from frozen cell pellets. TCRB and TCRAD loci were amplified from a standardized quantity of quality-controlled genomic DNA using the immunoSEQ multiplex PCR assay. The amplicons spanned the V(D)J region and were long enough to cover the CDR3 and allow V and J genes to be identified. Amplicon sequencing was performed on an Illumina platform through the commercial immunoSEQ service. Corrections for primer bias and sequencing errors followed previously described methods, while TCRAD and TCRB definitions were based on the IMGT database. The repertoires were analysed using immunoSEQ Analyzer 3.0 and VDJTools for basic statistics, V/J segment usage, diversity estimates, rarefaction and pairwise overlap. Diversity was estimated with Chao1, ChaoE, Efron-Thisted, Shannon and inverse Simpson indices, and also on datasets down-sampled to the smallest sample. Repertoire overlap used strict matching of CDR3 nucleotide sequence, V gene and J gene, with Jaccard-based multidimensional scaling clustering. On average, thymus samples gave 800,000 or so unique TCRB clonotypes, whereas blood samples gave roughly 84,000.

The source is a boy younger than two with a congenital heart defect. Donor details come from another sample of the same person, matched by shared clones. Sequencing was done on a sample of thymocytes. The chain is encoded by TRBV4-1 joined to TRBJ1-4; the D segment cannot be called with confidence. The sequence in DNA is TGCGCCAGCAGCCACAGTGCAACTAATGAAAAACTGTTTTTT. Protein translation: CASSHSATNEKLFF.